This T cell receptor (beta chain) was captured by sequencing in a study of cytomegalovirus exposure and HLA in healthy donors. It was with 60 Vbeta and 13 Jbeta primers that the PCR ran. Sequenced by immunoSEQ multiplex PCR; TCRdb stores in-frame clones only, minus some. This sample has roughly 90,000 clones, with over 65% found just once. The J segment lost 2 bases and the V segment lost 5 bases, leaving 8 bases of the junction unmatched. The CDR3 runs 15 residues. Germline lookup yields CDR1 SGHTA and CDR2 FQGNSA. Study outcomes and limitations: In a later analysis, the majority of CMV-associated beta chains seemingly showed HLA restriction. An analysis was carried out at a later point. It showed that HLA-associated TCR beta chains were more clonally expanded than equally common non-associated chains.

As regards this clone: The antigen remains unidentified.

The sample taken for sequencing was PBMCs. The receptor comes from a man in his thirties or forties in good health and CMV-seropositive. This chain joins TRBV7-2 and TRBJ2-7, with 8 bases fitting TRBD1. The CDR3 DNA reads as TGTGCCAGCAGCCGGGACAGGCTTTTTCCCTACGAGCAGTACTTC. Protein: CASSRDRLFPYEQYF.